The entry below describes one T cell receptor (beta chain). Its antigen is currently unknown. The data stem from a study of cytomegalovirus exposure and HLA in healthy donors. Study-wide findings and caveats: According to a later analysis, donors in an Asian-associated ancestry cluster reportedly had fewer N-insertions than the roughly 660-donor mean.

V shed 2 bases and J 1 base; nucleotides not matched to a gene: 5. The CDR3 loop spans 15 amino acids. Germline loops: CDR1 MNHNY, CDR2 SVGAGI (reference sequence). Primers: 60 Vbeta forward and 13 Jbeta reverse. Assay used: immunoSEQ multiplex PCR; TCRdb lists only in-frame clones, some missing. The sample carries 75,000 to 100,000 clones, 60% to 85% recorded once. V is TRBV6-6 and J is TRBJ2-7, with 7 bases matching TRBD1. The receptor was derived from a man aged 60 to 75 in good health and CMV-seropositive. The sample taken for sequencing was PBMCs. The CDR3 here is CASSYRGQGSYEQYF. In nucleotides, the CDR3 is TGTGCCAGCAGTTACAGGGGGCAGGGTTCCTACGAGCAGTACTTC.